Listed here are 21 T cell receptor beta chains from one sample, sequenced in a study of blood T cell repertoires in COVID-19. Here immunoSEQ multiplex PCR was the method, and the copy in TCRdb shows in-frame clones only, minus some. Among 250,000 to 350,000 clones, 89% were seen once, and the ten largest hold under 6.5%. Sequenced sample: peripheral blood. The receptors were gathered from a man younger than 30 who had recovered from COVID-19.

The chain couples TRBV4-1 to TRBJ2-2, with 7 bases matching TRBD2. Germline values: CDR1 MGHRA, CDR2 YSYEKL. With V trimmed by 3 bases and J by 6 bases, 16 bases remained unmatched. This CDR3 is built from 18 residues. This chain's CDR3 is CASSQKLVTSTGAGELFF. CDR3 coding DNA: TGCGCCAGCAGCCAGAAATTAGTGACTAGCACAGGCGCCGGGGAGCTGTTTTTT.

The V and J genes are TRBV6-4 and TRBJ1-2, with TRBD1 matching over 9 bases. Trimming took 6 bases from V and 10 from J; bases not matched to a gene: 12. The CDR3 sequence is 14 residues long. Germline V gene sequence: CDR1 MRHNA, CDR2 SNTAGT. The CDR3 region has the DNA TGTGCCAGCAGATGGGACAGGGAAGAGCCGGTCTACACCTTC. Translated, it gives CASRWDREEPVYTF.

This chain connects TRBV2 to TRBJ2-7, with TRBD1 matching over 9 bases. This CDR3 region has 14 residues. J was trimmed by 5 bases and V by 6 bases; bases with no gene match: 8. Germline values: CDR1 SNHLY, CDR2 FYNNEI. CDR3 protein: CASSEQGARDEQYF. CDR3 in DNA: TGTGCCAGCAGCGAACAGGGGGCCAGAGACGAGCAGTACTTC. Full variable domain (outside the CDR3, taken from reference TRBV2 and TRBJ2-7): EPEVTQTPSHQVTQMGQEVILRCVPISNHLYFYWYRQILGQKVEFLVSFYNNEISEKSEIFDDQFSVERPDGSNFTLKIRSTKLEDSAMYFCASSEQGARDEQYFGPGTRLTVT.

This chain joins TRBV9 and TRBJ1-2, with a tentative D call TRBD1 (5 bases). CDR1 and CDR2 (germline): SGDLS, YYNGEE. The CDR3 runs to 13 residues. V gave up 0 bases and J gave up 8 bases, with 11 bases separating them. For the CDR3, the DNA is TGTGCCAGCAGCGTAGGCCACCAGGGCGGCTACACCTTC. It is translated as CASSVGHQGGYTF.

The chain couples TRBV4-2 to TRBJ2-5; D call uncertain. The CDR3 is made up of 17 amino acids. The V end lost 0 bases, the J end lost 1 base, and 15 bases lay between the germline ends. CDR1 and CDR2 (germline): LGHNA, YNFKEQ. CDR3 in amino acids: CASSQDPFVSAQETQYF. The CDR3 nucleotides are TGTGCCAGCAGCCAAGATCCTTTTGTCAGCGCCCAAGAGACCCAGTACTTC.

The V and J genes are TRBV19 and TRBJ1-2; tentatively, D is TRBD1 (6 bases). The CDR3 contains 16 residues. From germline, CDR1 is LNHDA and CDR2 SQIVND (reference sequence). With 6 bases removed from V and 6 bases from J, the gap between germline ends came to 23 bases. The CDR3 region is CASRSTGEYPKNGYTF. Written as DNA, the CDR3 is TGTGCCAGTAGGTCGACAGGAGAATACCCTAAGAATGGCTACACCTTC. Full variable domain (remainder filled in from reference TRBV19 and TRBJ1-2): DGGITQSPKYLFRKEGQNVTLSCEQNLNHDAMYWYRQDPGQGLRLIYYSQIVNDFQKGDIAEGYSVSREKKESFPLTVTSAQKNPTAFYLCASRSTGEYPKNGYTFGSGTRLTVV.

This chain links TRBV3-1 (or the pseudogene TRBV3-2) with TRBJ1-2; 7 positions match TRBD1. Looked up from germline, CDR1 is LGHDT and CDR2 is YNNKEL (reference sequence). The CDR3 spans 14 residues. V shed 1 base, J shed 8 bases, and the junction held 7 bases outside the gene matches. DNA for the CDR3: TGTGCCAGCAGCCAAGTTGGAAGGGGGCACGGCTACACCTTC. As protein: CASSQVGRGHGYTF.

The chain carries TRBV4-1 and TRBJ2-1, with D perhaps matching TRBD2 (7 bases). Trimming removed 2 bases from V and 14 bases from J, with 16 bases in between. The CDR3 consists of 13 residues. The germline CDR1 and CDR2 sequences are MGHRA and YSYEKL. Here the CDR3 reads CASSQRGWEGEFF. The CDR3 nucleotides read TGCGCCAGCAGCCAAAGGGGGTGGGAGGGCGAGTTCTTC.

This sequence joins TRBV27 and TRBJ2-7, with 9 bases lining up with TRBD2. The CDR3 length is 15 residues. Trimming removed 6 bases from V and 0 bases from J; junction bases left unmatched: 6. Germline V gene sequence: CDR1 MNHEY, CDR2 SMNVEV (reference sequence). The CDR3 protein is CASSPRGGFSYEQYF. DNA of the CDR3: TGTGCCAGCAGCCCGCGGGGGGGTTTCTCCTACGAGCAGTACTTC.

The rearrangement joins TRBV19 to TRBJ1-4; 7 bases align to TRBD1. V dropped 4 bases and J dropped 2; count of bases not matched to a gene: 1. The CDR3 runs 14 residues. CDR1 is LNHDA and CDR2 is SQIVND in the germline V gene (reference sequence). CDR3 in amino acids: CASSNRGTNEKLFF. The CDR3 bases are TGTGCCAGTAGTAACAGGGGTACTAATGAAAAACTGTTTTTT.

The chain uses TRBV2 and TRBJ2-1; TRBD2 agrees at 10 bases. The germline gives CDR1 SNHLY, CDR2 FYNNEI. The CDR3 has 14 residues. Trimming removed 6 bases from V and 7 bases from J; junction bases left unmatched: 6. The CDR3 here is CASREREGWNEQFF. DNA of the CDR3: TGTGCCAGCAGGGAGCGGGAGGGGTGGAATGAGCAGTTCTTC.

This chain connects TRBV7-9 to TRBJ2-2, with 10 nucleotides matching TRBD2. The CDR3 runs to 15 residues. Trimming removed 3 bases from V and 3 bases from J; junction bases left unmatched: 1. CDR1 is SEHNR and CDR2 is FQNEAQ in the germline V gene (reference sequence). Written as DNA, the CDR3 is TGTGCCAGCAGCTTGGGACTAGCGTACACCGGGGAGCTGTTTTTT. Translation gives CASSLGLAYTGELFF.

The CDR3 bases are TGTGCCAGCAGTCCCTATCGACAGGGCCGCTACGAGCAGTACTTC. As protein: CASSPYRQGRYEQYF. This chain links TRBV27 with TRBJ2-7, with 7 nucleotides matching TRBD1. The CDR3 length is 15 residues. The V gene's germline CDR1 is MNHEY and CDR2 SMNVEV (reference sequence). J gave up 3 bases and V 5 bases, and 10 bases lay outside the gene matches.

This clone has only one observation. The chain recombines TRBV19 with TRBJ1-2; weak D call: TRBD1 (6 bases). CDR3 length equals 15 residues. Between the trimmed V and J ends, which lost 6 bases and 4 bases, there was a span of 18 bases. Germline V gene data show CDR1 as LNHDA and CDR2 as SQIVND (reference sequence). CDR3 sequence reads: CASRHPGDWAYGYTF. CDR3 coding DNA: TGTGCCAGTAGACACCCAGGGGATTGGGCCTATGGCTACACCTTC.

The rearrangement joins TRBV6-2 or TRBV6-3 to TRBJ1-2; 7 bases fit TRBD1. CDR3 length: 13 amino acids. J gave up 8 bases and V 5 bases, and 8 bases lay outside the gene matches. CDR1 and CDR2 from the germline V gene are MNHEY and SVGEGT. The CDR3 DNA is TGTGCCAGCAGTACGGACAGGAGAATAGGCTACACCTTC. Residues: CASSTDRRIGYTF.

This clone was found a few times. The rearrangement uses TRBV7-3 and TRBJ2-2; D unresolved. V lost 1 base and J lost 5, with 8 bases in between. The germline CDR1 and CDR2 sequences are SGHTA and FQGTGA. The CDR3 is made up of 14 amino acids. CDR3 coding DNA: TGTGCCAGCAGCTTAAACACCGGGACCGGGGAGCTGTTTTTT. It codes for CASSLNTGTGELFF.

This clone has only one observation. V and J are TRBV27 and TRBJ2-5; D might be TRBD1 (5 bases). CDR1 MNHEY and CDR2 SMNVEV come from the germline V gene (reference sequence). Trimming left V 6 bases short and J 1 base short, with 9 bases between. This CDR3 has 13 amino acids. CDR3 coding DNA: TGTGCCAGCAGCATGCAGGGCCAAGAGACCCAGTACTTC. Translation gives CASSMQGQETQYF.

CDR3: CASNLAGALNNEQFF. The DNA of the CDR3 is TGTGCCAGCAACCTAGCGGGAGCGCTAAACAATGAGCAGTTCTTC. The chain employs TRBV9 and TRBJ2-1; 10 bases align to TRBD2. This CDR3 is 15 amino acids long. The V and J ends lost 6 bases and 5 bases, in that order; junction bases with no gene match: 8. The germline V gene has CDR1 SGDLS and CDR2 YYNGEE.

V is TRBV6-1 and J is TRBJ1-1, with D maybe TRBD1 (6 bases). The germline V gene has CDR1 MNHNS and CDR2 SASEGT. The V gene lost 0 bases and the J gene lost 4 bases, with 9 bases spanning the gap. This CDR3 has 14 residues. The CDR3 region is CASSEAGAVTEAFF. CDR3 DNA: TGTGCCAGCAGTGAAGCGGGGGCGGTCACTGAAGCTTTCTTT.

The rearrangement links TRBV19 to TRBJ2-1, with TRBD2 matching 8 bases. This CDR3 contains 17 residues. J lost 4 bases, V lost 3 bases, and 11 bases had no gene match. Germline CDR1 reads LNHDA; CDR2 reads SQIVND (reference sequence). CDR3 coding DNA: TGTGCCAGTAGTATCCCCGCGGCGAGCGGGAGATACAATGAGCAGTTCTTC. This codes for CASSIPAASGRYNEQFF. Based on the CDR3 plus reference TRBV19 and TRBJ2-1, the full variable domain is DGGITQSPKYLFRKEGQNVTLSCEQNLNHDAMYWYRQDPGQGLRLIYYSQIVNDFQKGDIAEGYSVSREKKESFPLTVTSAQKNPTAFYLCASSIPAASGRYNEQFFGPGTRLTVL.

The J gene is TRBJ2-3, the V gene TRBV25-1; D is possibly TRBD2 (6 bases). The V end was cut by 4 bases, the J end by 3 bases, with 8 bases between. Looked up from germline, CDR1 is MGHDK and CDR2 is SYGVNS. The CDR3 runs 13 residues. CDR3 nucleotides: TGTGCCAGCAGTGGTAGCGGTACAGATACGCAGTATTTT. Protein sequence: CASSGSGTDTQYF.